Shown below are 28 T cell receptor beta chains from a single sample sequenced in a study of T cell clonality in common variable immunodeficiency. Sequencing used immunoSEQ multiplex PCR; TCRdb keeps in-frame clones, though not all of them. The sample has about 21,000 clones, none seen only once. The study, taken as a whole, reports: In common variable immunodeficiency, TCR beta chains reportedly carried fewer deletions and N-nucleotide insertions.

Their antigen targets remain unknown. The sample taken for sequencing was peripheral blood mononuclear cells. These receptors were obtained from a human donor with common variable immunodeficiency.

A word on this clone: The read gets to within 3 residues of the CDR3 end, and the germline J gene fills in the rest. The genes are TRBV5-5 and TRBJ1-2; TRBD1 aligns across 7 bases. Per germline, CDR1 SGHKS and CDR2 YYEKEE (reference sequence). CDR3 length: 14 residues. Partial CDR3 DNA: TGTGCCAGCAGCTTCCTACAGGGGACGCAGGGC. Amino acid sequence: CASSFLQGTQG. Given in full, the CDR3 is CASSFLQGTQGYTF.

This clone has more than one count but fewer than ten. The CDR3 end falls 3 residues outside the read, so it is completed with the germline J gene. The chain joins TRBV19 to TRBJ1-1; 8 nucleotides agree with TRBD1. Germline V gene sequence: CDR1 LNHDA, CDR2 SQIVND (reference sequence). This CDR3 is built from 15 residues. V was pared by 3 bases and J by 5 bases, with 8 bases of the junction left unmatched. CDR3: CASSIMPGGGTEAFF. The DNA read from the CDR3 is TGTGCCAGTAGTATTATGCCAGGGGGCGGAACTGAA.

This clone was picked up a small number of times. The read stops 3 residues short of the end of the CDR3; the missing end is completed from the germline J gene. V usage is TRBV19 and J usage is TRBJ2-6, with D possibly TRBD1 on 6 matching bases. In germline, CDR1 is LNHDA, CDR2 SQIVND (reference sequence). The CDR3 extends over 17 amino acids. Trimming removed 6 bases at V and 0 bases at J, with 15 bases between. CDR3 loop: CASRQGPNLSGANVLTF. CDR3 DNA, as far as it was read: TGTGCCAGTAGGCAGGGGCCGAACCTCTCTGGGGCCAACGTC. The complete variable domain, with remaining parts taken from reference TRBV19 and TRBJ2-6, reads DGGITQSPKYLFRKEGQNVTLSCEQNLNHDAMYWYRQDPGQGLRLIYYSQIVNDFQKGDIAEGYSVSREKKESFPLTVTSAQKNPTAFYLCASRQGPNLSGANVLTFGAGSRLTVL.

This clone has at least ten counts. The DNA ends 3 residues before the CDR3 does, and the rest of the CDR3 is filled in from the germline J gene. J is TRBJ1-5 and V is TRBV20-1; maybe TRBD1 (6 bases). Trimming left V 0 bases short and J 0 bases short, with 15 bases between. This CDR3 contains 17 residues. The germline V gene encodes CDR1 DFQATT and CDR2 SNEGSKA (reference sequence). The CDR3 protein is CSAREIDRSYSNQPQHF. The sequenced part of the CDR3 DNA is TGCAGTGCTAGAGAAATCGACAGGTCCTATAGCAATCAGCCC.

This clone was observed a few times. The CDR3 extends 3 residues past the end of the read, so its final part is completed from the germline J gene. This sequence joins TRBV2 and TRBJ2-1; the match to TRBD1 covers 7 bases. Germline V gene lookup returns CDR1 SNHLY and CDR2 FYNNEI. The CDR3 contains 15 residues. Trimming at V came to 4 bases and at J to 2 bases, leaving 5 bases not matched to a gene. The chain's CDR3 is CASSVRTGAYNEQFF. CDR3 DNA (partial): TGTGCCAGCAGTGTTAGGACAGGAGCCTACAATGAG.

Details on this clone: The sequence runs out 3 residues before the end of the CDR3; the remainder is reconstructed from the germline J gene. The chain recombines TRBV7-3 with TRBJ2-1; 8 nucleotides line up with TRBD1. Germline values: CDR1 SGHTA, CDR2 FQGTGA. The CDR3 covers 15 residues. Trimming at V came to 3 bases and at J to 6 bases, leaving 7 bases not matched to a gene. The CDR3 region is CASSFRQGPINEQFF. The part of the CDR3 DNA that was read is TGTGCCAGCAGCTTTAGACAGGGGCCAATCAATGAG.

This clone turned up a few times. The read falls 3 residues short of the CDR3 end, and the missing part is taken from the germline J gene. The chain is built from TRBV2 and TRBJ2-7; perhaps TRBD1 as D (5 bases). Germline CDR1 SNHLY, CDR2 FYNNEI. The V end was cut by 4 bases, the J end by 5 bases, with 15 bases between. The CDR3 covers 14 residues. The CDR3: CASSVGPPGHEQYF. The sequenced CDR3 bases are TGTGCCAGCAGTGTTGGGCCGCCAGGGCACGAG. The full variable domain, in which reference TRBV2 and TRBJ2-7 provide the parts outside the CDR3, is EPEVTQTPSHQVTQMGQEVILRCVPISNHLYFYWYRQILGQKVEFLVSFYNNEISEKSEIFDDQFSVERPDGSNFTLKIRSTKLEDSAMYFCASSVGPPGHEQYFGPGTRLTVT.

On this clone itself: The read finishes 3 residues shy of the CDR3 end, and the germline J gene is used to complete it. The V and J genes are TRBV29-1 and TRBJ2-5, with D maybe TRBD2 (6 bases). V was trimmed by 7 bases and J by 1 base, leaving 10 bases between them. The CDR3 contains 12 residues. In germline, CDR1 is SQVTM, CDR2 ANQGSEA. The sequenced part of the CDR3 DNA is TGCAGCGCCCTGGGACTCCAAGAGACC. Amino acids: CSALGLQET. The CDR3 in full is CSALGLQETQYF.

As to this clone: The sequenced fragment ends 3 residues before the CDR3 boundary, so the rest is inferred from the germline J gene. The chain couples TRBV7-6 to TRBJ1-4, with D perhaps matching TRBD1 (6 bases). Germline CDR1 and CDR2: SGHVS and FNYEAQ. The CDR3 loop spans 16 amino acids. The V gene lost 5 bases and the J gene lost 7 bases, with 20 bases spanning the gap. This CDR3 reads CASSPPGGATVEKLFF. CDR3 DNA (partial): TGTGCCAGCAGCCCACCCGGGGGGGCGACCGTTGAAAAA.

On this clone: The read finishes 3 residues shy of the CDR3 end, and the germline J gene is used to complete it. The chain has TRBV6-2 or TRBV6-3 and TRBJ2-7; no firm D call. The CDR3 has 14 amino acids. Per germline, CDR1 MNHEY and CDR2 SVGEGT. The V and J ends lost 10 bases and 6 bases respectively, with 22 bases between them. CDR3 residues: CATDDRLPSREQYF. CDR3 DNA, as far as it was read: TGTGCCACCGACGATCGACTCCCGTCTCGCGAG.

This clone was found a few times. The CDR3 extends 3 residues past the end of the read, so its final part is completed from the germline J gene. This chain joins TRBV18 and TRBJ1-1; perhaps TRBD1 as D (5 bases). Germline V CDR1 and CDR2: KGHSH, LQKENI. Deletions cut 6 bases from V and 1 base from J, with 12 bases between. This CDR3 contains 14 residues. Incomplete CDR3 DNA: TGTGCCAGCTCGATCTTAGACAGGAACACTGAA. Its translation: CASSILDRNTE. The complete CDR3 sequence is CASSILDRNTEAFF.

Points on this clone: Coverage ceases 3 residues before the CDR3 finishes, and the germline J gene fills in the end. The rearrangement uses TRBV18 and TRBJ2-5, with 10 bases lining up with TRBD1. The CDR3 runs 17 residues. V gave up 1 base and J gave up 1 base; unmatched junction bases: 6. Per the germline V gene, CDR1 is KGHSH and CDR2 is LQKENI. The CDR3 loop is CASSPQGQGLTQETQYF. The CDR3 DNA, read in part, is TGTGCCAGCTCACCACAGGGACAGGGGTTGACCCAAGAGACC. Variable domain in full (rest from reference TRBV18 and TRBJ2-5): NAGVMQNPRHLVRRRGQEARLRCSPMKGHSHVYWYRQLPEEGLKFMVYLQKENIIDESGMPKERFSAEFPKEGPSILRIQQVVRGDSAAYFCASSPQGQGLTQETQYFGPGTRLLVL.

In regard to this clone: The read is 3 residues too short to cover the CDR3 end, so that end is filled in from the germline J gene. The V and J genes are TRBV19 and TRBJ1-6; D gene ambiguous. Germline V CDR1 and CDR2: LNHDA, SQIVND (reference sequence). The CDR3 runs to 15 residues. Deletions cut 7 bases from V and 7 bases from J, with 17 bases between. CDR3 DNA, as far as it was read: TGTGCCAGTATGCCAGTCCCCATAGGGAATTCACCC. It codes for CASMPVPIGNSP. The complete CDR3 protein is CASMPVPIGNSPLHF.

For this clone: The read ends 3 residues shy of where the CDR3 ends; the end is completed using the germline J gene. The chain is built from TRBV19 and TRBJ1-1; D uncertain. The CDR3 has 15 amino acids. The V and J ends lost 7 bases and 0 bases respectively, with 15 bases between them. CDR1 and CDR2 (germline): LNHDA, SQIVND (reference sequence). This chain's CDR3 is CASKEWARMNTEAFF. CDR3 DNA, as far as it was read: TGTGCCAGTAAGGAGTGGGCAAGAATGAACACTGAA.

This clone came up a few times. The read stops 3 residues short of the end of the CDR3; the missing end is completed from the germline J gene. The chain employs TRBV18 and TRBJ2-2; no firm D call. Germline assignment: CDR1 KGHSH and CDR2 LQKENI. CDR3 length: 13 amino acids. Trimming stripped 6 bases from V and 3 bases from J, with 8 bases between. Here the CDR3 reads CASSYQDTGELFF. CDR3 DNA (partial): TGTGCCAGCTCCTATCAAGACACCGGGGAG.

With regard to this clone: The read is 3 residues too short to cover the CDR3 end, so that end is filled in from the germline J gene. The V and J genes are TRBV5-1 and TRBJ2-7; the D gene is possibly TRBD1 (5 bases). Germline CDR1 SGHRS, CDR2 YFSETQ. The CDR3 sequence is 15 residues long. Trimming stripped 0 bases from V and 4 bases from J, with 14 bases between. The CDR3 region is CASSLVSGQSYEQYF. CDR3 DNA, as far as it was read: TGCGCCAGCAGCTTGGTTTCCGGACAATCATACGAG.

As for this clone: The CDR3 is cut off 3 residues early in the read; its end comes from the germline J gene. V usage is TRBV5-6 and J usage is TRBJ1-5, with D maybe TRBD1 (6 bases). V lost 0 bases to trimming and J lost 6 bases, with 13 bases between them. Germline V gene data show CDR1 as SGHDT and CDR2 as YYEEEE. The CDR3 contains 15 residues. The chain's CDR3 is CASSLGSRGVQPQHF. The sequenced CDR3 bases are TGTGCCAGCAGCTTGGGATCCAGGGGTGTTCAGCCC.

Of note for this clone: The read ends 3 residues early relative to the CDR3; the germline J gene fills the gap. This rearrangement joins TRBV18 to TRBJ2-5; D not certain. Trimming pared 4 bases from V and 3 bases from J, leaving 3 bases between. This CDR3 has 11 amino acids. Germline CDR1 is KGHSH and CDR2 is LQKENI. The CDR3 region is CASSQEETQYF. Incomplete CDR3 DNA: TGTGCCAGCTCACAGGAAGAGACC.

In its sample, this clone was seen a few times. The CDR3 region is CASSSGTGMGSEQYF. CDR3 DNA, as far as it was read: TGCGCCAGCAGCTCTGGGACAGGGATGGGGAGCGAG. This sequence joins TRBV5-1 and TRBJ2-7, with 9 positions matching TRBD1. The CDR3 end is not reached by the read, which stops 3 residues before it; the germline J gene fills it in. The germline V gene has CDR1 SGHRS and CDR2 YFSETQ. V shed 3 bases and J 6 bases; nucleotides not matched to a gene: 10. The CDR3 is 15 amino acids.

This clone was detected a few times. The CDR3 region is CASSLVGLAGTGELFF. The CDR3 bases that were read are TGCGCCAGCAGCTTGGTGGGACTAGCGGGGACCGGGGAG. J is TRBJ2-2 and V is TRBV5-1, with TRBD2 identical over 13 bases. Coverage ceases 3 residues before the CDR3 finishes, and the germline J gene fills in the end. The CDR3 has 16 amino acids. CDR1 SGHRS and CDR2 YFSETQ come from the germline V gene. V gave up 0 bases and J gave up 5 bases; unmatched junction bases: 1. The full variable domain, completed using reference TRBV5-1 and TRBJ2-2, is KAGVTQTPRYLIKTRGQQVTLSCSPISGHRSVSWYQQTPGQGLQFLFEYFSETQRNKGNFPGRFSGRQFSNSRSEMNVSTLELGDSALYLCASSLVGLAGTGELFFGEGSRLTVL.

Concerning this clone itself: The CDR3 goes on 3 residues after the read ends, and that part is filled in from the germline J gene. The V and J genes are TRBV18 and TRBJ2-5; maybe TRBD1 (5 bases). The germline V gene encodes CDR1 KGHSH and CDR2 LQKENI. The CDR3 is made up of 12 amino acids. With 6 bases removed from V and 4 bases from J, the gap between germline ends came to 9 bases. Incomplete CDR3 DNA: TGTGCCAGCTCGCCCAGGGCAGAGACC. Residues: CASSPRAET. In full, the CDR3 reads CASSPRAETQYF. Drawing the rest from reference TRBV18 and TRBJ2-5, the complete variable domain is NAGVMQNPRHLVRRRGQEARLRCSPMKGHSHVYWYRQLPEEGLKFMVYLQKENIIDESGMPKERFSAEFPKEGPSILRIQQVVRGDSAAYFCASSPRAETQYFGPGTRLLVL.

In regard to this clone: The read ends 3 residues shy of where the CDR3 ends; the end is completed using the germline J gene. The V call is TRBV20-1, the J call TRBJ1-5; D may be TRBD1 (5 bases). Per the germline V gene, CDR1 is DFQATT and CDR2 is SNEGSKA (reference sequence). Trimming removed 1 base from V and 4 bases from J, with 14 bases in between. This CDR3 is built from 15 residues. The CDR3 sequence is CSARGSGMWNQPQHF. The part of the CDR3 DNA that was read is TGCAGTGCTAGAGGGTCAGGGATGTGGAATCAGCCC.

This clone appeared a few times. The CDR3 end lies 3 residues beyond the end of the read and is filled in from the germline J gene. The genes are TRBV5-1 and TRBJ2-5; D unclear. Germline CDR1 and CDR2: SGHRS and YFSETQ. With 5 bases removed from V and 5 bases from J, the gap between germline ends came to 13 bases. This CDR3 has 13 amino acids. The CDR3 DNA, read in part, is TGCGCCAGCAGTCCTCGTTGGCCGGAGACC. This encodes CASSPRWPET. The complete CDR3 sequence is CASSPRWPETQYF. The full variable domain, its missing parts supplied by reference TRBV5-1 and TRBJ2-5, is KAGVTQTPRYLIKTRGQQVTLSCSPISGHRSVSWYQQTPGQGLQFLFEYFSETQRNKGNFPGRFSGRQFSNSRSEMNVSTLELGDSALYLCASSPRWPETQYFGPGTRLLVL.

Concerning this clone: The CDR3 end is not reached by the read, which stops 3 residues before it; the germline J gene fills it in. This rearrangement joins TRBV7-8 to TRBJ2-3; maybe TRBD2 (5 bases). Trimming pared 5 bases from V and 4 bases from J, leaving 10 bases between. The CDR3 runs 13 residues. Germline V gene lookup returns CDR1 SGHVS and CDR2 FQNEAQ. CDR3 bases read: TGTGCCAGCAGCCCTCCGAGGGCAGATACG. It yields the protein CASSPPRADT. The CDR3, in full, reads CASSPPRADTQYF.

CDR3 amino acids: CASSSIQEYQETQYF. Partial CDR3 DNA: TGTGCCAGCAGCTCTATACAGGAATACCAAGAGACC. The rearrangement joins TRBV7-9 to TRBJ2-5; weak D call: TRBD1 (5 bases). The observed sequence ends 3 residues before the CDR3 terminus, with the missing tail filled in from the germline J gene. V dropped 4 bases and J dropped 0 bases, with 12 bases sitting between them. CDR1 SEHNR and CDR2 FQNEAQ come from the germline V gene (reference sequence). The CDR3 spans 15 residues.

This clone was observed a handful of times. The read ends 3 residues early relative to the CDR3; the germline J gene fills the gap. The chain joins TRBV18 to TRBJ1-4; no definite D call. CDR1 and CDR2 (germline): KGHSH, LQKENI. Trimming stripped 4 bases from V and 8 bases from J, with 14 bases between. CDR3 length: 14 residues. CDR3 residues: CASSLGSTAEKLFF. The CDR3 bases that were read are TGTGCCAGCTCACTCGGGTCCACCGCAGAAAAA. Full variable domain (rest looked up from reference TRBV18 and TRBJ1-4): NAGVMQNPRHLVRRRGQEARLRCSPMKGHSHVYWYRQLPEEGLKFMVYLQKENIIDESGMPKERFSAEFPKEGPSILRIQQVVRGDSAAYFCASSLGSTAEKLFFGSGTQLSVL.

A remark on this clone: The sequence runs out 3 residues before the end of the CDR3; the remainder is reconstructed from the germline J gene. The V and J genes are TRBV18 and TRBJ2-2, with 7 bases matching TRBD1. Looked up from germline, CDR1 is KGHSH and CDR2 is LQKENI. CDR3 length: 18 residues. Germline trimming cut 2 bases from V and 6 bases from J; bases unmatched to any gene: 15. The DNA read from the CDR3 is TGTGCCAGCTCACCAGCGACAGGGACGGCGGTAAGAGCCGGGGAG. Amino acid sequence: CASSPATGTAVRAGE. The complete CDR3 sequence is CASSPATGTAVRAGELFF.

This clone showed up just a few times. The CDR3 end falls 3 residues outside the read, so it is completed with the germline J gene. This chain connects TRBV19 to TRBJ1-2; possible D gene TRBD1, 5 bases. Between the trimmed V and J ends, which lost 8 bases and 2 bases, there was a span of 15 bases. CDR3 length equals 14 residues. Germline V gene data show CDR1 as LNHDA and CDR2 as SQIVND (reference sequence). The CDR3: CASETGDLNYGYTF. CDR3 bases read: TGTGCCAGTGAAACAGGAGACTTGAACTATGGC.